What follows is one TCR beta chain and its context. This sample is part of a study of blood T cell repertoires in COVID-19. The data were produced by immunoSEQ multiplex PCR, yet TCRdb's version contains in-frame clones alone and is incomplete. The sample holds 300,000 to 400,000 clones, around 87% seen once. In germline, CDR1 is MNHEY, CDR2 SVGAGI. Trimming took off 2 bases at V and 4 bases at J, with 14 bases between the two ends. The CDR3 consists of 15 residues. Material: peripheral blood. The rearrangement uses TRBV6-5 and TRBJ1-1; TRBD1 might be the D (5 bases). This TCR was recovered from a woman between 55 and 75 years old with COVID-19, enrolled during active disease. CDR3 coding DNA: TGTGCCAGCAGTTACGCTAGCGGGCAGGGCACTGAAGCTTTCTTT. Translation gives CASSYASGQGTEAFF.